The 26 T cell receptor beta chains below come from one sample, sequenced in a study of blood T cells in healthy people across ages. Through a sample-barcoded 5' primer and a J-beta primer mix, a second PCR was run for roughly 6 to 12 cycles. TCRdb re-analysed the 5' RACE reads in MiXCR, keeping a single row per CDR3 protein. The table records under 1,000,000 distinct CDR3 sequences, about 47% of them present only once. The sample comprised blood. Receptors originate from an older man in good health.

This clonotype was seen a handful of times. CDR3 region: CASSPTGGMGTDTQYF. CDR3 nucleotide sequence: TGCGCCAGCAGCCCAACGGGGGGGATGGGCACAGATACGCAGTATTTT. This chain joins TRBV5-1 and TRBJ2-3, with TRBD2 matching 8 bases. The CDR3 covers 16 residues. CDR1 SGHRS and CDR2 YFSETQ come from the germline V gene. Trimming at V came to 4 bases and at J to 1 base, leaving 8 bases not matched to a gene.

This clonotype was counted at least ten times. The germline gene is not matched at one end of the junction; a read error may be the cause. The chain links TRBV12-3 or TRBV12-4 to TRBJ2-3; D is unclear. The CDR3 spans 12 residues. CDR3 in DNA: TGCGCCAGCAGCTTGGCCCCGGATACGCAGTATTTT. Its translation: CASSLAPDTQYF.

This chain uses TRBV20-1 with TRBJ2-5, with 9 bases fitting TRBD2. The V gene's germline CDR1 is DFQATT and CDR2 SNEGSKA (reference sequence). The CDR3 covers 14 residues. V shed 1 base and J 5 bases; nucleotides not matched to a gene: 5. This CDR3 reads CSARVGSGSETQYF. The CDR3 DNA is TGCAGTGCTAGAGTGGGTAGCGGGAGTGAGACCCAGTACTTC.

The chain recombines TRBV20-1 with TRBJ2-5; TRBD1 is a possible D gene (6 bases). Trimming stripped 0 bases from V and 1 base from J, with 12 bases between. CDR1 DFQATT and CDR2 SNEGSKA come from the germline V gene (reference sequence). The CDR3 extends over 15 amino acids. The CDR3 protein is CSARDYRVVQETQYF. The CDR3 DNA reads TGCAGTGCTAGAGATTACAGGGTAGTCCAAGAGACCCAGTACTTC.

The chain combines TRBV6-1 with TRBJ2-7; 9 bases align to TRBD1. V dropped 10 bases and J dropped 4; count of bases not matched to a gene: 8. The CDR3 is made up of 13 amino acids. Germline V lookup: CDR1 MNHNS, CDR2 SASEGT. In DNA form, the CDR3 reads TGTGCCATCAACCGGGACAGGGAATACGAGCAGTACTTC. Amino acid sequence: CAINRDREYEQYF.

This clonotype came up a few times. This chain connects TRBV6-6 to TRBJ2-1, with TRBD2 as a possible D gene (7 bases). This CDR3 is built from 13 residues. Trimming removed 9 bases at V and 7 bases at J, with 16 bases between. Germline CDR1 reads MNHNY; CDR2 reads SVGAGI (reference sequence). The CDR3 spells CASSWEGVNEQFF. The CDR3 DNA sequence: TGTGCCAGTTCGTGGGAGGGGGTAAATGAGCAGTTCTTC.

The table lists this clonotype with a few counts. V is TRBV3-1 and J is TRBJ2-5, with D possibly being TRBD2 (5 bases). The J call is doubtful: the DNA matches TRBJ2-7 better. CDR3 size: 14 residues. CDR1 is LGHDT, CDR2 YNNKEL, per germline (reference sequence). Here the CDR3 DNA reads TGTGCCAGCAGCCAAGTTTCGGGAATCGGCGAGCAGTACTTC. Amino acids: CASSQVSGIGEQYF.

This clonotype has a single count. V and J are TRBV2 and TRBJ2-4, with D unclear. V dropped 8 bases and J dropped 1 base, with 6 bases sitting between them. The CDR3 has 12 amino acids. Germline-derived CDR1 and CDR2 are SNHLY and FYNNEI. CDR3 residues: CASSIAKNIQYF. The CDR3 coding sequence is TGTGCCAGCTCTATCGCCAAAAACATTCAGTACTTC. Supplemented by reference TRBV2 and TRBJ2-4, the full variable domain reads EPEVTQTPSHQVTQMGQEVILRCVPISNHLYFYWYRQILGQKVEFLVSFYNNEISEKSEIFDDQFSVERPDGSNFTLKIRSTKLEDSAMYFCASSIAKNIQYFGAGTRLSVL.

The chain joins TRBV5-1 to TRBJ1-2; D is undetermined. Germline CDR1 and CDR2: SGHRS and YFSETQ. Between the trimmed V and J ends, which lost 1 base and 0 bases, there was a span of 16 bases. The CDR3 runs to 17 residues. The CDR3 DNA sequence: TGCGCCAGCAGCTTGTTCGGGGAACCGCTAGCTAACTATGGCTACACCTTC. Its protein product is CASSLFGEPLANYGYTF.

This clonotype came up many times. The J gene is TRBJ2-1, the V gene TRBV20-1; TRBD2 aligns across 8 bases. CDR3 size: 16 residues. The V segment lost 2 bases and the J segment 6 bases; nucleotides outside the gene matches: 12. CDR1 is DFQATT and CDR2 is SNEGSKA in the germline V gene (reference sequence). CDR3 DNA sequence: TGCAGTGCTAGAAGGCCGGGACTAGTACTTCTCAATGAGCAGTTCTTC. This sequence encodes CSARRPGLVLLNEQFF.

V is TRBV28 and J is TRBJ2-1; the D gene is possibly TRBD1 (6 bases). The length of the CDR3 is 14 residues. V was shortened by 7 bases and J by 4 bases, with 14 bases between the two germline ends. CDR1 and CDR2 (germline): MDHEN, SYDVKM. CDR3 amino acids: CASIPTGIYNEQFF. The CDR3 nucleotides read TGTGCCAGCATCCCGACAGGCATTTACAATGAGCAGTTCTTC.

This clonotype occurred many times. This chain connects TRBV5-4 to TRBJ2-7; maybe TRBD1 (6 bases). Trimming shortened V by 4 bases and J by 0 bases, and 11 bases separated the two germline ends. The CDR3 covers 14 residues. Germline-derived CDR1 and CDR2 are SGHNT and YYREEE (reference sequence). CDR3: CASSDRDTSYEQYF. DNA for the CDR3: TGTGCCAGCAGCGACCGGGACACCTCCTACGAGCAGTACTTC.

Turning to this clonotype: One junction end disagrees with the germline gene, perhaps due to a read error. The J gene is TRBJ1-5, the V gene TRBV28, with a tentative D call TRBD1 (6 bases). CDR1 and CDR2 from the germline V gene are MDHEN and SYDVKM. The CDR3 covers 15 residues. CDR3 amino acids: CAGSPQGPRGQPQHF. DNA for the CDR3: TGTGCCGGCAGCCCACAGGGCCCAAGGGGTCAGCCCCAGCATTTT.

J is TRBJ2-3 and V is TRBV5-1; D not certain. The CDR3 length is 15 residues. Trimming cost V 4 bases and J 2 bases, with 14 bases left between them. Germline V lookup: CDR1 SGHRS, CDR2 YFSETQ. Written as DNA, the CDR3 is TGCGCCAGCAGCGTTCAACTATCCTCCACAGATACGCAGTATTTT. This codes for CASSVQLSSTDTQYF.

The CDR3 bases are TGTGCCAGCAGAGAGTCTGGCCGAACAGGTGAAAAACTGTTTTTT. Protein: CASRESGRTGEKLFF. The gene calls are TRBV28 and TRBJ1-4; possibly TRBD1 for D (5 bases). Per germline, CDR1 MDHEN and CDR2 SYDVKM. The CDR3 contains 15 residues. V was shortened by 6 bases and J by 7 bases, with 18 bases between the two germline ends.

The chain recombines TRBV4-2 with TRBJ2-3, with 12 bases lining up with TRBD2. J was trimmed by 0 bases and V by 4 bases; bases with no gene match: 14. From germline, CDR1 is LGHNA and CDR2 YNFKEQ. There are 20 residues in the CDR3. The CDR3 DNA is TGTGCCAGCAGCCTCACGCAACTAGCGGGAGGCCAAACTAGCACAGATACGCAGTATTTT. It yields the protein CASSLTQLAGGQTSTDTQYF.

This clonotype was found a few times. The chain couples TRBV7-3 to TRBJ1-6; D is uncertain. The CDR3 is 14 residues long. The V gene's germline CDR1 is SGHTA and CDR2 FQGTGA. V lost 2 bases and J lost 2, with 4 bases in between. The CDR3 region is CASSLGAYNSPLHF. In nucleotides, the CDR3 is TGTGCCAGCAGCTTAGGAGCCTATAATTCACCCCTCCACTTT.

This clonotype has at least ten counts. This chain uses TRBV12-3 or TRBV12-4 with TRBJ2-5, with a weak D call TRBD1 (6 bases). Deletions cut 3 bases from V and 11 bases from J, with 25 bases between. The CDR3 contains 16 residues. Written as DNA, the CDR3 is TGTGCCAGCAGTTTGTACCAGGGGCATATTGGGATGGGGCAGTACTTC. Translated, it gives CASSLYQGHIGMGQYF.

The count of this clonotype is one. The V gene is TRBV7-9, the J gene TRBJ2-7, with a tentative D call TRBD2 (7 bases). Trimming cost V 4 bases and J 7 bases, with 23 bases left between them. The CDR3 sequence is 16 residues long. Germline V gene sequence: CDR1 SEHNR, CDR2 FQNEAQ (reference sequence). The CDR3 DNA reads TGTGCCAGCAGCTCAACGGGACTACCTGGGGACAATGAGCAGTACTTC. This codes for CASSSTGLPGDNEQYF.

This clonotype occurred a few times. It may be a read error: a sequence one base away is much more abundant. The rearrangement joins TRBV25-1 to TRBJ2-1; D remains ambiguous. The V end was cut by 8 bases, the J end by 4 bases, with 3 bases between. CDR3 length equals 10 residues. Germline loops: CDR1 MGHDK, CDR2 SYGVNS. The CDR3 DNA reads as TGTGCCAGCGGTTACAATGAGCAGTTCTTC. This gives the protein CASGYNEQFF. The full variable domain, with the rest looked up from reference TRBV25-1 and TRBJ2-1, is EADIYQTPRYLVIGTGKKITLECSQTMGHDKMYWYQQDPGMELHLIHYSYGVNSTEKGDLSSESTVSRIRTEHFPLTLESARPSHTSQYLCASGYNEQFFGPGTRLTVL.

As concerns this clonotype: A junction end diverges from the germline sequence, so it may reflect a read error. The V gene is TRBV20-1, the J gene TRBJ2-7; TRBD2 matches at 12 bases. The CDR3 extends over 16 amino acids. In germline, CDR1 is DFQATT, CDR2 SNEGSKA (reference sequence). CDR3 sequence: CSARDHLAGGPHERYF. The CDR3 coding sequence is TGCAGTGCTAGAGACCACCTAGCGGGAGGGCCCCACGAGCGGTACTTC.

CDR3 bases: TGTGCCAGCAACCCTAATAGGGACTTCGACAATGAGCAGTTCTTC. Protein: CASNPNRDFDNEQFF. J is TRBJ2-1 and V is TRBV6-6, with D perhaps matching TRBD2 (6 bases). V lost 7 bases and J 5 bases, leaving 18 bases between the germline ends. The CDR3 is made up of 15 amino acids. The germline CDR1 and CDR2 sequences are MNHNY and SVGAGI (reference sequence).

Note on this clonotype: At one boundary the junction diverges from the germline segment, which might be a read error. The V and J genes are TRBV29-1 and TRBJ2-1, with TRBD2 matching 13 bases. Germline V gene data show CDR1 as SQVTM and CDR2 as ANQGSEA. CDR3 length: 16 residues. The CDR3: CSAEGLAGINDNVQFF. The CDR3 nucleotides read TGCAGCGCGGAGGGACTAGCGGGAATTAACGACAATGTGCAGTTCTTC.

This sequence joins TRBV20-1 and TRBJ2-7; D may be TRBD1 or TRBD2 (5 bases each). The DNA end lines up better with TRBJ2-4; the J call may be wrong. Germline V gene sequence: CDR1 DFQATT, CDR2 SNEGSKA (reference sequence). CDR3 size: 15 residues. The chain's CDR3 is CSARGTAEQKNIQYF. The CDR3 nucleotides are TGCAGTGCTCGAGGGACGGCAGAACAAAAAAACATTCAGTACTTC.

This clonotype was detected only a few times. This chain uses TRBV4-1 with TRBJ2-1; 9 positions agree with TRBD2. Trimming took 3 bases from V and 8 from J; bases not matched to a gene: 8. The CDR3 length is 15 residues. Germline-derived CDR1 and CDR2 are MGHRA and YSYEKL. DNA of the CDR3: TGCGCCAGCAGCCAGGGGCGGGAGGGGCTGGATGAGCAGTTCTTC. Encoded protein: CASSQGREGLDEQFF.

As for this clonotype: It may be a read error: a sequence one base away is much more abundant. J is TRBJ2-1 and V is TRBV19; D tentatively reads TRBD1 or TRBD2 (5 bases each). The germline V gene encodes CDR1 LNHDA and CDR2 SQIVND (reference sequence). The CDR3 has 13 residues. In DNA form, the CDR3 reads TGTGCCAGCCGGGACCCAGCCTACAATGAGCGGTTCTTC. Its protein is CASRDPAYNERFF.